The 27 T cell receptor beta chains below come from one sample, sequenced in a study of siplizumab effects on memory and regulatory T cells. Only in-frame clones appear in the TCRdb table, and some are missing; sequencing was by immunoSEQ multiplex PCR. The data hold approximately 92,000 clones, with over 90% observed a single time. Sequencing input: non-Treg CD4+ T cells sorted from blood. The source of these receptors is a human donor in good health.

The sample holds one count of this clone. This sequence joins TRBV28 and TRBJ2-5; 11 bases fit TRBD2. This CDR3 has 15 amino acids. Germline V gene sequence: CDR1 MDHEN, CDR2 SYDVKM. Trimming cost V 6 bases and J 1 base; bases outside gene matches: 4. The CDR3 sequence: CASRTGTSGQETQYF. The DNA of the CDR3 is TGTGCCAGCAGAACCGGGACTAGCGGCCAAGAGACCCAGTACTTC.

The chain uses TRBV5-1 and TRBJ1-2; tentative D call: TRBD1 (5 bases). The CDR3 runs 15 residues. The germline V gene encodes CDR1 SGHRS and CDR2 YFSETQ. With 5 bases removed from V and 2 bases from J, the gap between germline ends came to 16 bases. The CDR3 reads CASSHGPAGNYGYTF. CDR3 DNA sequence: TGCGCCAGCAGTCACGGACCAGCAGGGAACTATGGCTACACCTTC.

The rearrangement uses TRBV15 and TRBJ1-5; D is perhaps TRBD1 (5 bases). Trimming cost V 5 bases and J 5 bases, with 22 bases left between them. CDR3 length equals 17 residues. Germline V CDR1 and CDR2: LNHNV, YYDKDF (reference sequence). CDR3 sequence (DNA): TGTGCCACCAGCCCATCAGCTCAGGGTCTGGGCCATCAGCCCCAGCATTTT. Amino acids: CATSPSAQGLGHQPQHF.

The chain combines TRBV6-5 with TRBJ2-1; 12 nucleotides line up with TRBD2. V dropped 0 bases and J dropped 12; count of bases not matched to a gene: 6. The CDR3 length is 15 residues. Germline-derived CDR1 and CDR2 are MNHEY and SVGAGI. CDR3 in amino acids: CASSYSTGTSGLQFF. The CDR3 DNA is TGTGCCAGCAGTTACTCTACCGGGACTAGCGGGTTGCAGTTCTTC.

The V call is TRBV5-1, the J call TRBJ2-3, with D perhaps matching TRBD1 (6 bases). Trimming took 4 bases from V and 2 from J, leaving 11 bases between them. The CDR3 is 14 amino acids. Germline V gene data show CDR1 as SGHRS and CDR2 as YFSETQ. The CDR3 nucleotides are TGCGCCAGCAGCCCCAGGGGCCCCACAGATACGCAGTATTTT. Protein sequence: CASSPRGPTDTQYF.

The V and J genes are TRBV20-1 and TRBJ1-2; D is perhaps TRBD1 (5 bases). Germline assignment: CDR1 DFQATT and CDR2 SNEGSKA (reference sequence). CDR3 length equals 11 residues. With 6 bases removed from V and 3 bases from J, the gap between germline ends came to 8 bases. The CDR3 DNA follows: TGCAGTGCCGGGGGGGACTATGGCTACACCTTC. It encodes CSAGGDYGYTF.

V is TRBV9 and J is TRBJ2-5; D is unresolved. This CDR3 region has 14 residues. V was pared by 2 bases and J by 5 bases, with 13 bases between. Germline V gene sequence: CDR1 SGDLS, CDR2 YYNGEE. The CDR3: CASSVYIGSETQYF. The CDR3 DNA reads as TGTGCCAGCAGCGTTTATATAGGCTCGGAGACCCAGTACTTC.

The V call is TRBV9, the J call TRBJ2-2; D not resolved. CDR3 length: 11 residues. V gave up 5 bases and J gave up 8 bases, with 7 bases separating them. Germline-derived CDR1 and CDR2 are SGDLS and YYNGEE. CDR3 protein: CASSSTGELFF. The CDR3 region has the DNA TGTGCCAGCAGTTCGACTGGGGAGCTGTTTTTT.

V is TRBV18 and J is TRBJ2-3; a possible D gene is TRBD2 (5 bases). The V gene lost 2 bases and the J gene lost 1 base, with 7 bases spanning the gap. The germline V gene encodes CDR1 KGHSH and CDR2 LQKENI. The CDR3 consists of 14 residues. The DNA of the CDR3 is TGTGCCAGCTCACCAGGGAGCCGCACAGATACGCAGTATTTT. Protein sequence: CASSPGSRTDTQYF.

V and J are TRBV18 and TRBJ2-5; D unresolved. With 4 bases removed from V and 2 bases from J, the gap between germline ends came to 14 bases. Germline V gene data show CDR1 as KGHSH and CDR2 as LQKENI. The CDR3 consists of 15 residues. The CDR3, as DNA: TGTGCCAGCTCACTCGGGCAGATAAGACAAGAGACCCAGTACTTC. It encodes CASSLGQIRQETQYF.

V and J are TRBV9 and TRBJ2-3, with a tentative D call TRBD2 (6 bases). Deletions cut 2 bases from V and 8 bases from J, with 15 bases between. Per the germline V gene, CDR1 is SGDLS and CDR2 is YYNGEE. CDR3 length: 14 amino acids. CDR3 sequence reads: CASSVSPMGGTQYF. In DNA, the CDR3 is TGTGCCAGCAGCGTTTCCCCAATGGGGGGTACGCAGTATTTT.

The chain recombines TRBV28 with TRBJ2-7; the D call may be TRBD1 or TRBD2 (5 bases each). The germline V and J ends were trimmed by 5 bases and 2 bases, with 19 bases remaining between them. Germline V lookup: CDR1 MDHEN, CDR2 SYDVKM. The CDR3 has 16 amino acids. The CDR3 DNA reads TGTGCCAGCAGTCCCACCTCCGAGGGACGTCCCTACGAGCAGTACTTC. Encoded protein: CASSPTSEGRPYEQYF.

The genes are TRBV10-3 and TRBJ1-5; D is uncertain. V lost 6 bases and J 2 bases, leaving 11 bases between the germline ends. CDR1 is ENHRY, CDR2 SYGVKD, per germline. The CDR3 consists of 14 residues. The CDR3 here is CAIRGAEGNQPQHF. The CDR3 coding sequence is TGTGCCATCAGGGGAGCGGAGGGCAATCAGCCCCAGCATTTT.

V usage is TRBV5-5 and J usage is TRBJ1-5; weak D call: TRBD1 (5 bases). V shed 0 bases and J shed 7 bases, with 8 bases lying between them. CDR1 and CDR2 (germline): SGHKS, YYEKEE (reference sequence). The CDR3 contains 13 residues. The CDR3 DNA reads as TGTGCCAGCAGCTTGGACGGGGGACAGCCCCAGCATTTT. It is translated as CASSLDGGQPQHF.

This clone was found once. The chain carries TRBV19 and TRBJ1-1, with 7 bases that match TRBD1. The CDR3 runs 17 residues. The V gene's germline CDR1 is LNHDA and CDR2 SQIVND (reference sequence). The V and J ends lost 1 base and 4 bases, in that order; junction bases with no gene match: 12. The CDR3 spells CASSIGEQGNRGTEAFF. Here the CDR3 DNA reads TGTGCCAGTAGTATAGGAGAACAGGGGAATCGGGGCACTGAAGCTTTCTTT.

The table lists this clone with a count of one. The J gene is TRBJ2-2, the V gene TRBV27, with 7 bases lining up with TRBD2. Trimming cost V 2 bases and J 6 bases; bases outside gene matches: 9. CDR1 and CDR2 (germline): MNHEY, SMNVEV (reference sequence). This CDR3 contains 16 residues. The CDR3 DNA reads TGTGCCAGCAGTTTACGGGTCTGGAGCGGGGCCGGGGAGCTGTTTTTT. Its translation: CASSLRVWSGAGELFF.

CDR3 region: CASSSHSSGANVLTF. In nucleotides, the CDR3 is TGTGCCAGTAGTTCCCACAGCTCTGGGGCCAACGTCCTGACTTTC. The chain combines TRBV19 with TRBJ2-6; no clear D. Trimming left V 5 bases short and J 0 bases short, with 8 bases between. There are 15 residues in the CDR3. Germline CDR1 reads LNHDA; CDR2 reads SQIVND (reference sequence).

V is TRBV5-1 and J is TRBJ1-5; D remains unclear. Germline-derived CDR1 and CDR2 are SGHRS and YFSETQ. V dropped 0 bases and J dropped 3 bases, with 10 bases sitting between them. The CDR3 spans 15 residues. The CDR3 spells CASSLGQFANQPQHF. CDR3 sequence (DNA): TGCGCCAGCAGCTTGGGGCAGTTTGCCAATCAGCCCCAGCATTTT.

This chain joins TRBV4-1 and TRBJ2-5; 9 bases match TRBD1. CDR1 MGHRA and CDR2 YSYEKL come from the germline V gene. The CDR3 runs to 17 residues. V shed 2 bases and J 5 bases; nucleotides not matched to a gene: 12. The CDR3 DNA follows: TGCGCCAGCAGCCAAAGATGGCCGGACAGGGGAGGGGAGACCCAGTACTTC. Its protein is CASSQRWPDRGGETQYF.

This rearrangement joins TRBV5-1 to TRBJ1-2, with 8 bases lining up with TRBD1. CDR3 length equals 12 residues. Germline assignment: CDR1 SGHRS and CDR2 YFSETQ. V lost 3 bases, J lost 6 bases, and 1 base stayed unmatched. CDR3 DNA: TGCGCCAGCAGCTGGGGACAGGATGGCTACACCTTC. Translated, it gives CASSWGQDGYTF.

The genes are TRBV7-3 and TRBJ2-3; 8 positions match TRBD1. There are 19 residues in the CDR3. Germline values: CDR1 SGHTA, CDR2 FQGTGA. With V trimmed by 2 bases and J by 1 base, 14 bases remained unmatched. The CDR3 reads CASSLRTGSLLEGTDTQYF. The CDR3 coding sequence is TGTGCCAGCAGCTTACGGACAGGGTCCCTCCTTGAAGGCACAGATACGCAGTATTTT.

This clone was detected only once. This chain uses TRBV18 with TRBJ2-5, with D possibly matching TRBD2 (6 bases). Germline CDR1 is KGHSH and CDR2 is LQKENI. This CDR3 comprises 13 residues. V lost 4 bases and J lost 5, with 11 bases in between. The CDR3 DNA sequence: TGTGCCAGCTCACAGAGAGGGAGGGAGACCCAGTACTTC. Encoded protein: CASSQRGRETQYF.

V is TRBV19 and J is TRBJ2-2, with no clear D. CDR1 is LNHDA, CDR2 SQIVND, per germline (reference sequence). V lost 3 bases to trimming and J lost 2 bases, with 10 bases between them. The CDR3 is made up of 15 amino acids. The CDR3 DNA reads TGTGCCAGTAGTATTAACTTGGCAAACACCGGGGAGCTGTTTTTT. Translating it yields CASSINLANTGELFF.

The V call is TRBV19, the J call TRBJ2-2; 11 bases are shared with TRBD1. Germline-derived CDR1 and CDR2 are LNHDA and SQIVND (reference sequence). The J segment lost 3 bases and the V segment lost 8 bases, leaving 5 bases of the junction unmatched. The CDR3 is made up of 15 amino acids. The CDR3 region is CASRGTGGYTGELFF. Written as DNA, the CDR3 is TGTGCCAGTCGGGGGACAGGGGGTTACACCGGGGAGCTGTTTTTT.

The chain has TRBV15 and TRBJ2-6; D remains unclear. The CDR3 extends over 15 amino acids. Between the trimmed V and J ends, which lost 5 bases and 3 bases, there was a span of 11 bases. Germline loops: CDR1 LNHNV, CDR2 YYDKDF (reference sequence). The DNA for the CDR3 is TGTGCCACCAGCGCTGGTGGGGTTGGGGCCAACGTCCTGACTTTC. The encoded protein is CATSAGGVGANVLTF.

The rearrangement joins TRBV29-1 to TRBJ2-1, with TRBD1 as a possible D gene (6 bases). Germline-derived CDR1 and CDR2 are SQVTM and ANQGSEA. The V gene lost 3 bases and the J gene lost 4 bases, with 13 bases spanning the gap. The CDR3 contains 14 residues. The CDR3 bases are TGCAGCGTTGAGAACAGGGTGGGGTACAATGAGCAGTTCTTC. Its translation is CSVENRVGYNEQFF.

CDR3 sequence: CASSLKFAGGHTDTQYF. The CDR3 DNA reads TGTGCCAGCAGCTTAAAATTCGCAGGGGGCCACACAGATACGCAGTATTTT. The chain joins TRBV5-6 to TRBJ2-3, with 8 bases lining up with TRBD1. V lost 2 bases to trimming and J lost 2 bases; unmatched junction nucleotides: 10. The CDR3 is made up of 17 amino acids. CDR1 and CDR2 from the germline V gene are SGHDT and YYEEEE.